This T cell receptor beta chain was obtained from a study of blood T cell repertoires in COVID-19. The overall study: The origin of the acute and convalescent COVID-19 samples was the United States, Italy and Spain. The cDNA or gDNA used as material had been derived from T cells, B-cell-depleted T cells, or PBMCs.

As originally analysed: The authors estimated nucleated cell counts from reference gene primer amplification. Generated by immunoSEQ multiplex PCR, the TCRdb table keeps only in-frame clones and is missing some. V, J and clone size are those of that table, while D and trimming were read from the DNA. The table records around 230,000 clones, more than 65% of them present only once. This CDR3 is built from 15 residues. Germline V lookup: CDR1 SGHDN, CDR2 FVKESK. Trimming took 4 bases from V and 2 from J; bases not matched to a gene: 7. Input material: peripheral blood. The chain has TRBV14 and TRBJ2-5; 7 bases agree with TRBD1. This TCR was recovered from a woman at least 80 years old with acute or convalescent COVID-19. The DNA for the CDR3 is TGTGCCAGCAGCCCACAGGGGTCCCTACAAGAGACCCAGTACTTC. Amino acids: CASSPQGSLQETQYF.